This TCR beta chain comes out of a study of cytomegalovirus exposure and HLA in healthy donors. A multiplex PCR was run with 60 Vbeta primers and 13 Jbeta primers. TCRdb's copy holds only in-frame clones and misses some; the assay was immunoSEQ multiplex PCR. The table lists under 200,000 clones, less than 90% of them singletons, with roughly 1.9% in the top ten. Germline V gives CDR1 MNHNS, CDR2 SASEGT. The CDR3 has 18 amino acids. Trimming shortened V by 2 bases and J by 2 bases, and 19 bases separated the two germline ends. The origin of this receptor is a woman under 30 in good health and CMV-seronegative. Sequencing input: PBMCs. V is TRBV6-1 and J is TRBJ2-1, with D perhaps TRBD2 (6 bases). In nucleotides, the CDR3 is TGTGCCAGCAGTGAATTATCAGGATCACGGGAGACCTACAATGAGCAGTTCTTC. Amino acids: CASSELSGSRETYNEQFF.